These T cell receptor beta chains were read from a single sample in a study of blood T cell repertoires in COVID-19. Profiling relied on immunoSEQ multiplex PCR, and the TCRdb table lists in-frame clones only, not all of them. Of about 300,000 clones in the sample, more than 75% were seen once. The sequenced sample was peripheral blood. The receptors come from a man between 65 and 85 years old with acute or convalescent COVID-19. Both conserved end residues are part of each CDR3. The order of the fields is J gene, D gene, CDR3 length, V gene, clone size, CDR3 protein, CDR3 DNA. A D gene is named only where the DNA matches it firmly. Clone size is given for some rows only: seen once, a few or many times, or a class if the clone is expanded.

J: TRBJ1-4
D: TRBD1
length: 15
V: TRBV4-3
size: -
CDR3: CASSQEDRGGEKLFF
DNA: TGCGCCAGCAGCCAAGAGGACAGGGGGGGTGAAAAACTGTTTTTT

J: TRBJ2-1
D: TRBD2
length: 13
V: TRBV19
size: -
CDR3: CASGVAGVLWQFF
DNA: TGTGCCAGTGGAGTCGCGGGAGTTCTTTGGCAGTTCTTC

J: TRBJ2-5
D: -
length: 11
V: TRBV7-2
size: -
CDR3: CASSRIETQYF
DNA: TGTGCCAGCAGTCGTATAGAGACCCAGTACTTC

J: TRBJ1-1
D: -
length: 13
V: TRBV6-5
size: -
CDR3: CASSPGQYTEAFF
DNA: TGTGCCAGCAGTCCCGGACAGTACACTGAAGCTTTCTTT

J: TRBJ1-4
D: TRBD1
length: 15
V: TRBV10-3
size: -
CDR3: CAISKGTGANEKLFF
DNA: TGTGCCATCAGCAAAGGGACAGGGGCTAATGAAAAACTGTTTTTT

J: TRBJ2-1
D: TRBD2
length: 18
V: TRBV11-3
size: -
CDR3: CASSLDPGTSGGHNEQFF
DNA: TGTGCCAGCAGCTTAGATCCAGGGACTAGCGGGGGGCACAATGAGCAGTTCTTC

J: TRBJ1-5
D: -
length: 15
V: TRBV28
size: -
CDR3: CASSPQGPKNQPQHF
DNA: TGTGCCAGCAGTCCCCAGGGTCCGAAGAATCAGCCCCAGCATTTT

J: TRBJ1-5
D: -
length: 18
V: TRBV6-2/TRBV6-3
size: -
CDR3: CASSPGWGGSFSNQPQHF
DNA: TGTGCCAGCAGCCCGGGGTGGGGCGGGAGCTTTAGCAATCAGCCCCAGCATTTT

J: TRBJ2-1
D: -
length: 17
V: TRBV27
size: -
CDR3: CASSYRGASSSYNEQFF
DNA: TGTGCGAGCAGTTATCGGGGAGCTTCGAGCTCCTACAATGAGCAGTTCTTC

J: TRBJ1-6
D: -
length: 15
V: TRBV2
size: -
CDR3: CASTSVAFYNSPLHF
DNA: TGTGCCAGCACCTCAGTTGCCTTCTATAATTCACCCCTCCACTTT

J: TRBJ2-1
D: -
length: 15
V: TRBV5-1
size: few
CDR3: CASSWVPSPANEQFF
DNA: TGCGCCAGCAGCTGGGTCCCCAGCCCAGCGAATGAGCAGTTCTTC

J: TRBJ1-1
D: -
length: 14
V: TRBV4-2
size: few
CDR3: CASSRVDTIAEAFF
DNA: TGTGCCAGCAGCCGGGTAGACACCATAGCTGAAGCTTTCTTT

J: TRBJ2-3
D: -
length: 15
V: TRBV9
size: -
CDR3: CASSAPGLRTDTQYF
DNA: TGTGCCAGCAGCGCACCGGGTCTCCGCACAGATACGCAGTATTTT

J: TRBJ2-7
D: -
length: 14
V: TRBV27
size: many
CDR3: CASSSEGGPYEQYF
DNA: TGTGCCAGCAGTTCGGAGGGCGGGCCCTACGAGCAGTACTTC

J: TRBJ2-7
D: -
length: 13
V: TRBV7-3
size: -
CDR3: CASSLSRGYEQYF
DNA: TGTGCCAGCAGCTTATCTCGGGGCTACGAGCAGTACTTC

J: TRBJ2-6
D: -
length: 15
V: TRBV4-3
size: -
CDR3: CASSQHTSGANVLTF
DNA: TGCGCCAGCAGCCAACACACCTCTGGGGCCAACGTCCTGACTTTC

J: TRBJ1-2
D: TRBD1
length: 13
V: TRBV29-1
size: once
CDR3: CSVEGQGVGGYTF
DNA: TGCAGCGTTGAAGGTCAGGGGGTGGGAGGCTACACCTTC

J: TRBJ2-5
D: -
length: 16
V: TRBV5-4
size: -
CDR3: CASSLDQGRRRETQYF
DNA: TGTGCCAGCAGCCTAGATCAGGGGCGACGGCGGGAGACCCAGTACTTC

J: TRBJ1-1
D: -
length: 13
V: TRBV28
size: -
CDR3: CASSPGQNTEAFF
DNA: TGTGCCAGCAGTCCCGGACAGAACACTGAAGCTTTCTTT

J: TRBJ2-2
D: -
length: 12
V: TRBV5-6
size: -
CDR3: CASSSTGGELFF
DNA: TGTGCCAGCAGCTCTACGGGCGGGGAGCTGTTTTTT

J: TRBJ2-1
D: -
length: 17
V: TRBV4-3
size: once
CDR3: CASSPPRRDSSYNEQFF
DNA: TGCGCCAGCAGCCCCCCCAGACGAGACAGCTCCTACAATGAGCAGTTCTTC

J: TRBJ2-7
D: -
length: 14
V: TRBV28
size: -
CDR3: CASSLWGQSYEQYF
DNA: TGTGCCAGCAGTTTATGGGGACAATCCTACGAGCAGTACTTC

J: TRBJ2-1
D: -
length: 12
V: TRBV5-4
size: -
CDR3: CASSSVYNEQFF
DNA: TGTGCCAGCAGCTCGGTATACAATGAGCAGTTCTTC

J: TRBJ2-7
D: -
length: 12
V: TRBV27
size: -
CDR3: CASKDYRFEQYF
DNA: TGTGCCAGCAAAGACTACCGCTTCGAGCAGTACTTC

J: TRBJ2-7
D: -
length: 12
V: TRBV15
size: many
CDR3: CATSRAAGEQYF
DNA: TGTGCCACCAGCAGAGCGGCGGGCGAGCAGTACTTC

J: TRBJ1-3
D: TRBD1
length: 15
V: TRBV9
size: once
CDR3: CASSGPGGSGNTIYF
DNA: TGTGCCAGCAGCGGACCAGGGGGTTCTGGAAACACCATATATTTT

J: TRBJ2-1
D: TRBD2
length: 15
V: TRBV3-1/TRBV3-2
size: -
CDR3: CASSQDLSGGSWQFF
DNA: TGTGCCAGCAGCCAAGATCTCTCGGGGGGGTCGTGGCAGTTCTTC

J: TRBJ1-4
D: TRBD1
length: 15
V: TRBV9
size: -
CDR3: CASSLSGQGNEKLFF
DNA: TGTGCCAGCAGCCTTTCCGGACAGGGTAATGAAAAACTGTTTTTT

J: TRBJ1-1
D: -
length: 13
V: TRBV19
size: -
CDR3: CASMLAGNTEAFF
DNA: TGTGCCAGTATGCTGGCAGGAAACACTGAAGCTTTCTTT

J: TRBJ2-3
D: -
length: 14
V: TRBV2
size: -
CDR3: CASSEGALAVVPYF
DNA: TGTGCCAGCAGTGAAGGAGCCTTAGCGGTTGTCCCCTATTTT

J: TRBJ2-7
D: TRBD1
length: 16
V: TRBV4-2
size: -
CDR3: CASSPAAGTGAYEQYF
DNA: TGTGCCAGCAGCCCCGCTGCGGGGACAGGGGCCTACGAGCAGTACTTC

J: TRBJ1-2
D: -
length: 16
V: TRBV7-2
size: once
CDR3: CASSLGVSEANYGYTF
DNA: TGTGCCAGCAGCTTAGGCGTCAGCGAAGCTAACTATGGCTACACCTTC

J: TRBJ1-2
D: -
length: 12
V: TRBV6-5
size: -
CDR3: CASSTENYGYTF
DNA: TGTGCCAGCAGCACAGAAAACTATGGCTACACCTTC

J: TRBJ1-6
D: -
length: 13
V: TRBV18
size: -
CDR3: CASSPLVDSPLHF
DNA: TGTGCCAGCTCACCCCTAGTGGATTCACCCCTCCACTTT

J: TRBJ2-1
D: -
length: 17
V: TRBV18
size: -
CDR3: CASSSWGGGSSYNEQFF
DNA: TGTGCCAGCTCATCCTGGGGGGGCGGTAGCTCCTACAATGAGCAGTTCTTC

J: TRBJ1-1
D: -
length: 14
V: TRBV7-9
size: few
CDR3: CASSLGEVNTEAFF
DNA: TGTGCCAGCAGCTTAGGGGAGGTGAACACTGAAGCTTTCTTT

J: TRBJ2-2
D: TRBD1
length: 15
V: TRBV7-2
size: -
CDR3: CASSLVGQGTGELFF
DNA: TGTGCCAGCAGCTTAGTCGGACAGGGGACCGGGGAGCTGTTTTTT

J: TRBJ1-2
D: TRBD1
length: 13
V: TRBV7-2
size: -
CDR3: CASAPGGEYGYTF
DNA: TGTGCCAGCGCGCCAGGGGGCGAGTATGGCTACACCTTC

J: TRBJ2-1
D: -
length: 15
V: TRBV7-2
size: -
CDR3: CASSLRGISYNEQFF
DNA: TGTGCCAGCAGCTTAAGGGGGATCTCCTACAATGAGCAGTTCTTC

J: TRBJ2-5
D: -
length: 13
V: TRBV2
size: -
CDR3: CASSRTGKETQYF
DNA: TGTGCCAGCAGTCGGACGGGAAAAGAGACCCAGTACTTC

J: TRBJ2-5
D: TRBD1
length: 15
V: TRBV15
size: -
CDR3: CATSTRDRGSETQYF
DNA: TGTGCCACCAGCACTCGGGACAGGGGTTCGGAGACCCAGTACTTC

J: TRBJ2-7
D: TRBD2
length: 13
V: TRBV9
size: few
CDR3: CASSSGGVGEQYF
DNA: TGTGCCAGCAGCTCCGGGGGGGTCGGCGAGCAGTACTTC

J: TRBJ2-1
D: TRBD1
length: 14
V: TRBV29-1
size: -
CDR3: CSVDRDRANNEQFF
DNA: TGCAGCGTTGATCGGGACAGGGCTAACAATGAGCAGTTCTTC

J: TRBJ2-6
D: TRBD2
length: 15
V: TRBV10-3
size: -
CDR3: CAISGGGAGANVLTF
DNA: TGTGCCATCAGTGGCGGGGGAGCTGGGGCCAACGTCCTGACTTTC

J: TRBJ1-2
D: TRBD1
length: 16
V: TRBV14
size: -
CDR3: CASSPMWGQGPYGYTF
DNA: TGTGCCAGCAGCCCCATGTGGGGACAGGGTCCTTATGGCTACACCTTC

J: TRBJ1-1
D: TRBD1
length: 14
V: TRBV28
size: -
CDR3: CASHPGGRRGEAFF
DNA: TGTGCCAGCCACCCAGGGGGGCGCAGGGGTGAAGCTTTCTTT

J: TRBJ1-2
D: -
length: 14
V: TRBV10-3
size: -
CDR3: CAISESTDSFGYTF
DNA: TGTGCCATCAGTGAGTCGACAGATTCGTTTGGCTACACCTTC

J: TRBJ2-5
D: -
length: 16
V: TRBV6-2/TRBV6-3
size: -
CDR3: CASTPAPTPPGVTQYF
DNA: TGTGCCAGCACCCCCGCACCTACCCCACCGGGTGTAACCCAGTACTTC

J: TRBJ2-5
D: TRBD1
length: 14
V: TRBV24-1
size: -
CDR3: CATSGGQGDETQYF
DNA: TGTGCCACCAGTGGGGGACAGGGGGATGAGACCCAGTACTTC

J: TRBJ2-7
D: -
length: 12
V: TRBV7-2
size: -
CDR3: CASSLEVGERDF
DNA: TGTGCCAGCAGCTTAGAAGTTGGAGAGAGGGACTTC

J: TRBJ2-5
D: TRBD2
length: 15
V: TRBV19
size: -
CDR3: CASSTHSSGSETQYF
DNA: TGTGCCAGTAGTACCCATTCTAGCGGGAGTGAGACCCAGTACTTC

J: TRBJ2-7
D: -
length: 13
V: TRBV28
size: once
CDR3: CASSLRSSYEQYF
DNA: TGTGCCAGCAGTTTGAGGAGCTCCTACGAGCAGTACTTC

J: TRBJ2-7
D: TRBD1
length: 16
V: TRBV27
size: once
CDR3: CASSSYRGRLSYEQYF
DNA: TGTGCCAGCAGTTCTTACAGGGGGCGACTCTCCTACGAGCAGTACTTC

J: TRBJ1-3
D: -
length: 15
V: TRBV28
size: -
CDR3: CASSLPGRIGNTIYF
DNA: TGTGCCAGCAGTTTACCAGGGCGGATTGGAAACACCATATATTTT

J: TRBJ1-2
D: -
length: 13
V: TRBV18
size: -
CDR3: CASSVTGQYGYTF
DNA: TGTGCCAGCTCGGTGACAGGACAATATGGCTACACCTTC